The 21 T cell receptor beta chains below all came from one sample that was sequenced in a study of cytomegalovirus exposure and HLA in healthy donors. Primers included in the PCR were 60 Vbeta and 13 Jbeta primers. The table came from immunoSEQ multiplex PCR; TCRdb's copy has only in-frame clones and leaves some out. The repertoire consists of 210,000 or so clones, with 77% occurring once and the leading ten covering approximately 2%. Sequencing input: PBMCs. These receptors all stem from a woman aged 25 to 45 in good health and CMV-seropositive.

This chain links TRBV27 with TRBJ2-3; 10 bases align to TRBD2. Germline assignment: CDR1 MNHEY and CDR2 SMNVEV (reference sequence). The CDR3 is made up of 15 amino acids. Unmatched junction bases numbered 7, after V lost 5 bases and J lost 5 bases. CDR3 nucleotides: TGTGCCAGCAGTCCCCTAGCGGGAGCGGGAGATACGCAGTATTTT. Protein sequence: CASSPLAGAGDTQYF.

The table lists this clone with a few counts. In DNA form, the CDR3 reads TGTGCCAGTAGTATCCTAGCGGGGGAGGAAGATACGCAGTATTTT. This encodes CASSILAGEEDTQYF. The rearrangement links TRBV19 to TRBJ2-3; 10 nucleotides match TRBD2. The CDR3 totals 15 residues. V lost 3 bases, J lost 5 bases, and 5 bases stayed unmatched. Germline V CDR1 and CDR2: LNHDA, SQIVND (reference sequence).

This clone was detected only a few times. The chain uses TRBV7-2 and TRBJ2-1, with 10 bases matching TRBD1. The CDR3 is 14 residues long. Germline CDR1 reads SGHTA; CDR2 reads FQGNSA. V gave up 6 bases and J gave up 7 bases; unmatched junction bases: 6. CDR3 amino acids: CASRRTGGGNEQFF. The CDR3, as DNA: TGTGCCAGCAGACGGACAGGGGGGGGGAATGAGCAGTTCTTC.

The chain couples TRBV9 to TRBJ2-3; 9 bases map to TRBD2. The length of the CDR3 is 14 residues. Trimming at V came to 6 bases and at J to 4 bases, leaving 6 bases not matched to a gene. Germline-derived CDR1 and CDR2 are SGDLS and YYNGEE. This CDR3 reads CASTRGGGPDTQYF. The CDR3 DNA reads TGTGCCAGCACGCGGGGGGGCGGGCCAGATACGCAGTATTTT.

The gene calls are TRBV6-6 and TRBJ1-4; 7 bases map to TRBD1. The CDR3 is made up of 16 amino acids. The germline CDR1 and CDR2 sequences are MNHNY and SVGAGI (reference sequence). J was trimmed by 2 bases and V by 0 bases; bases with no gene match: 3. The CDR3 nucleotides read TGTGCCAGCAGTTACTCGAGGGGGCGGACTAATGAAAAACTGTTTTTT. Translation: CASSYSRGRTNEKLFF.

The chain is built from TRBV5-5 and TRBJ2-1; tentatively, D is TRBD2 (5 bases). Trimming took off 0 bases at V and 6 bases at J, with 13 bases between the two ends. This CDR3 is built from 15 residues. Germline V gene lookup returns CDR1 SGHKS and CDR2 YYEKEE (reference sequence). The CDR3 sequence: CASSLEGVVINEQFF. The CDR3 DNA is TGTGCCAGCAGCTTGGAGGGAGTCGTGATCAATGAGCAGTTCTTC.

The rearrangement uses TRBV21-1 and TRBJ2-3; the DNA was not used to check the table's D call, TRBD1. TRBV21-1 corresponds to a pseudogene. This CDR3 is 16 amino acids long. The CDR3 DNA is TGTGCCAGCAGCACCCCGGACAGGGAGGTCCCAGATACGCAGTATTTT. It yields the protein CASSTPDREVPDTQYF.

The rearrangement uses TRBV19 and TRBJ2-7, with TRBD1 matching 7 bases. The CDR3 spans 15 residues. The germline V gene encodes CDR1 LNHDA and CDR2 SQIVND (reference sequence). The V and J ends lost 3 bases and 4 bases, in that order; junction bases with no gene match: 9. This CDR3 reads CASSMKSQGEYEQYF. Here the CDR3 DNA reads TGTGCCAGTAGTATGAAGAGCCAGGGGGAGTACGAGCAGTACTTC. Using reference TRBV19 and TRBJ2-7 for the parts outside the CDR3, the full variable domain is DGGITQSPKYLFRKEGQNVTLSCEQNLNHDAMYWYRQDPGQGLRLIYYSQIVNDFQKGDIAEGYSVSREKKESFPLTVTSAQKNPTAFYLCASSMKSQGEYEQYFGPGTRLTVT.

With respect to this clone: The junction differs from germline at one of its ends, possibly a read error. Different DNA sequences within this sample yield the same CDR3. The chain combines TRBV28 with TRBJ2-7; unclear D gene. Germline values: CDR1 MDHEN, CDR2 SYDVKM. The CDR3 covers 14 residues. CDR3 sequence: CASSAEILTYEQYF. The CDR3 coding sequence is TGCGCCAGCAGCGCGGAAATATTGACCTACGAGCAGTACTTC.

The V gene is TRBV7-2, the J gene TRBJ1-3; D perhaps matches TRBD1 (6 bases). The CDR3 is made up of 15 amino acids. V shed 7 bases and J shed 4 bases, with 17 bases lying between them. Looked up from germline, CDR1 is SGHTA and CDR2 is FQGNSA. CDR3 amino acids: CASKPQGLGGNTIYF. The CDR3 coding sequence is TGTGCCAGCAAACCACAGGGTTTGGGAGGAAACACCATATATTTT.

The CDR3 bases are TGTGCCAGCAGCTTAGACAGGGGAGCTCAGCCCCAGCATTTT. Encoded protein: CASSLDRGAQPQHF. This chain uses TRBV7-2 with TRBJ1-5; 7 bases are a match to TRBD1. This CDR3 is built from 14 residues. The germline CDR1 and CDR2 sequences are SGHTA and FQGNSA. The ends lost 1 base at V and 6 bases at J; junction bases unmatched: 3. Together with reference TRBV7-2 and TRBJ1-5, the CDR3 gives the full variable domain: GAGVSQSPSNKVTEKGKDVELRCDPISGHTALYWYRQSLGQGLEFLIYFQGNSAPDKSGLPSDRFSAERTGGSVSTLTIQRTQQEDSAVYLCASSLDRGAQPQHFGDGTRLSIL.

This clone showed up just once. The chain carries TRBV6-6 and TRBJ1-1, with 7 bases fitting TRBD1. Trimming took 4 bases from V and 2 from J; bases not matched to a gene: 4. Germline CDR1 is MNHNY and CDR2 is SVGAGI (reference sequence). The CDR3 sequence is 14 residues long. The CDR3 reads CASSSGTANTEAFF. The CDR3 DNA reads TGTGCCAGCAGTTCCGGGACAGCAAACACTGAAGCTTTCTTT.

This chain connects TRBV7-6 to TRBJ2-1; 10 nucleotides agree with TRBD2. This CDR3 has 16 residues. Trimming cost V 7 bases and J 2 bases; bases outside gene matches: 8. The V gene's germline CDR1 is SGHVS and CDR2 FNYEAQ. The CDR3 protein is CASTSSSGRTYNEQFF. For the CDR3, the DNA is TGTGCCAGCACCTCTTCTAGCGGGAGAACCTACAATGAGCAGTTCTTC.

The rearrangement uses TRBV19 and TRBJ1-5, with D hard to call. Germline V gene sequence: CDR1 LNHDA, CDR2 SQIVND (reference sequence). V was trimmed by 3 bases and J by 7 bases, leaving 10 bases between them. The length of the CDR3 is 13 residues. The CDR3 spells CASSMRTEQPQHF. DNA of the CDR3: TGTGCCAGTAGTATGCGTACAGAGCAGCCCCAGCATTTT.

V usage is TRBV11-3 and J usage is TRBJ2-5, with 9 bases lining up with TRBD2. Per the germline V gene, CDR1 is SGHNT and CDR2 is YENEEA. J was trimmed by 0 bases and V by 1 base; bases with no gene match: 6. The CDR3 totals 17 residues. The CDR3 DNA is TGTGCCAGCAGCTTAGGTGTGCTAGCGGGGAACCAAGAGACCCAGTACTTC. Translation: CASSLGVLAGNQETQYF.

The chain combines TRBV5-1 with TRBJ2-7; 9 bases are a match to TRBD1. The CDR3 spans 15 residues. With V trimmed by 4 bases and J by 3 bases, 8 bases remained unmatched. Germline V CDR1 and CDR2: SGHRS, YFSETQ. The chain's CDR3 is CASSTRQGDLYEQYF. CDR3 DNA sequence: TGCGCCAGCAGCACGCGACAGGGGGACCTCTACGAGCAGTACTTC.

The chain recombines TRBV7-7 with TRBJ2-2; TRBD2 aligns across 13 bases. The V gene's germline CDR1 is SSHAT and CDR2 FNYEAQ (reference sequence). Trimming took 4 bases from V and 2 from J; bases not matched to a gene: 7. This CDR3 comprises 18 residues. The CDR3 nucleotides are TGTGCCAGCAGCTCGACCCGGACTAGCGGGAGTAACACCGGGGAGCTGTTTTTT. This codes for CASSSTRTSGSNTGELFF.

This clone occurred once. The CDR3 is CSAPRFNEQFF. The CDR3 nucleotides are TGCAGTGCTCCTAGATTTAATGAGCAGTTCTTC. The chain uses TRBV20-1 and TRBJ2-1, with D unclear. CDR3 length: 11 amino acids. Trimming removed 5 bases from V and 7 bases from J, with 9 bases in between. The V gene's germline CDR1 is DFQATT and CDR2 SNEGSKA (reference sequence).

A few counts support this clone. The chain recombines TRBV5-1 with TRBJ1-2; 8 bases are shared with TRBD1. Germline lookup yields CDR1 SGHRS and CDR2 YFSETQ. There are 15 residues in the CDR3. V shed 4 bases and J 4 bases; nucleotides not matched to a gene: 9. CDR3 in amino acids: CASSLRAGGPYGYTF. DNA for the CDR3: TGCGCCAGCAGCCTACGAGCAGGGGGCCCCTATGGCTACACCTTC.

The chain recombines TRBV5-1 with TRBJ1-1; D is unresolved. Trimming stripped 1 base from V and 11 bases from J, with 18 bases between. Germline V gene lookup returns CDR1 SGHRS and CDR2 YFSETQ. The CDR3 sequence is 14 residues long. CDR3 coding DNA: TGCGCCAGCAGCTTGTCGCGGGAGGAGGGTGGGGCTTTCTTT. Its translation is CASSLSREEGGAFF.

The chain is built from TRBV9 and TRBJ2-3; D unresolved. CDR3 size: 13 residues. Looked up from germline, CDR1 is SGDLS and CDR2 is YYNGEE. Deletions cut 4 bases from V and 4 bases from J, with 10 bases between. CDR3 loop: CASSKAYSDTQYF. In nucleotides, the CDR3 is TGTGCCAGCAGCAAAGCGTACTCAGATACGCAGTATTTT.